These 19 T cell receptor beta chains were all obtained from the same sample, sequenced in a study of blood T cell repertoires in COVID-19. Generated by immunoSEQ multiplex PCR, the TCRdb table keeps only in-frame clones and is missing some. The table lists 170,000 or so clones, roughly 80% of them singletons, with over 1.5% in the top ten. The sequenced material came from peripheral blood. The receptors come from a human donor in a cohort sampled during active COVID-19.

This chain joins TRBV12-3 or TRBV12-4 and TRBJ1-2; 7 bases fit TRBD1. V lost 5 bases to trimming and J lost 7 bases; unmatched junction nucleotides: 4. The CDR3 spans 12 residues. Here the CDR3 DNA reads TGTGCCAGCAGTCCGACAGGGCCTGGCTACACCTTC. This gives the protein CASSPTGPGYTF.

The CDR3 is CASSVEAGANNSPLHF. The CDR3 DNA sequence: TGTGCCAGCAGCGTAGAGGCAGGGGCCAATAATTCACCCCTCCACTTT. The chain joins TRBV9 to TRBJ1-6; a weak D match, TRBD1 (6 bases). The germline V gene encodes CDR1 SGDLS and CDR2 YYNGEE. With 0 bases removed from V and 5 bases from J, the gap between germline ends came to 12 bases. The CDR3 is made up of 16 amino acids.

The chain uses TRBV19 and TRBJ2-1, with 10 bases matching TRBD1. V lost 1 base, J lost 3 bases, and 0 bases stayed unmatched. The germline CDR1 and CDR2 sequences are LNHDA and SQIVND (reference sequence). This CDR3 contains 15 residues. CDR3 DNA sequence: TGTGCCAGTAGTATAGGGACAGGGGGCTACAATGAGCAGTTCTTC. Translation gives CASSIGTGGYNEQFF.

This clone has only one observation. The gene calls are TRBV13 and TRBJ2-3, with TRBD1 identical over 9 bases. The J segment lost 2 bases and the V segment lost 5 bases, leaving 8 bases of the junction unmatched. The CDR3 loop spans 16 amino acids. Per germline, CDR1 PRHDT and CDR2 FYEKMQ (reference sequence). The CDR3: CASSHTGTGFTDTQYF. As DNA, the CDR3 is TGTGCCAGCAGCCATACCGGGACAGGGTTCACAGATACGCAGTATTTT. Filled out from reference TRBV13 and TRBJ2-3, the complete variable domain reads AAGVIQSPRHLIKEKRETATLKCYPIPRHDTVYWYQQGPGQDPQFLISFYEKMQSDKGSIPDRFSAQQFSDYHSELNMSSLELGDSALYFCASSHTGTGFTDTQYFGPGTRLTVL.

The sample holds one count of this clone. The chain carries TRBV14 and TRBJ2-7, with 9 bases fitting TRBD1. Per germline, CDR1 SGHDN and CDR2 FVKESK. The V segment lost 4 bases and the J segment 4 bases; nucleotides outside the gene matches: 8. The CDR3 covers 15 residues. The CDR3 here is CASSPWTGALYEQYF. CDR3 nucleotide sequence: TGTGCCAGCAGCCCTTGGACAGGGGCCCTATACGAGCAGTACTTC.

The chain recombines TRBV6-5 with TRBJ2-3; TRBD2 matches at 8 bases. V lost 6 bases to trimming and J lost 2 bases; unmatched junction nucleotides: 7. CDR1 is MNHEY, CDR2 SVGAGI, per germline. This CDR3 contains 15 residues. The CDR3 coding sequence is TGTGCCAGCAGCTCCGGGGGGGCTAACACAGATACGCAGTATTTT. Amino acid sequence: CASSSGGANTDTQYF.

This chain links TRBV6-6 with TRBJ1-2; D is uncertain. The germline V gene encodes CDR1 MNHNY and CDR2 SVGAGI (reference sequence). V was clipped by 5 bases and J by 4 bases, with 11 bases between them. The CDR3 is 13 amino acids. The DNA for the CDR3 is TGTGCCAGCAGTCGAGACACCCTCTATGGCTACACCTTC. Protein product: CASSRDTLYGYTF.

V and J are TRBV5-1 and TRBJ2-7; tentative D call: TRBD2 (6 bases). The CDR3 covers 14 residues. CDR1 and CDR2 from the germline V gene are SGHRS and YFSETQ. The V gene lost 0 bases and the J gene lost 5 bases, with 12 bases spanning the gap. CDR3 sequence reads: CASSLVGGKNEQYF. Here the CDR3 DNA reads TGCGCCAGCAGCTTGGTTGGAGGGAAAAACGAGCAGTACTTC.

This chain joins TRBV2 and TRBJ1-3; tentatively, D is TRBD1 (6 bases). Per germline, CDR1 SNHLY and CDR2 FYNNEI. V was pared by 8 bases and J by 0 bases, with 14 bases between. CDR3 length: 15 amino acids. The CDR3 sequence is CASATGQISGNTIYF. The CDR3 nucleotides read TGTGCCAGCGCGACTGGACAGATCTCTGGAAACACCATATATTTT.

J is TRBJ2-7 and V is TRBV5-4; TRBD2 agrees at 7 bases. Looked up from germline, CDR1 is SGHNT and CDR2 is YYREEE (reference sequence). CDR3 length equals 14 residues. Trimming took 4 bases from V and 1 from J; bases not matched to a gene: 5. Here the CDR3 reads CASSQRAGSYEQYF. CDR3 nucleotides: TGTGCCAGCAGCCAACGAGCGGGGTCCTACGAGCAGTACTTC.

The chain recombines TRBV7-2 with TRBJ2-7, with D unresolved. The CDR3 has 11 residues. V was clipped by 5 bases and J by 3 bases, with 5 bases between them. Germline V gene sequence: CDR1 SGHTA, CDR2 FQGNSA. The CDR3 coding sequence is TGTGCCAGCAGCCAGGACTACGAGCAGTACTTC. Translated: CASSQDYEQYF.

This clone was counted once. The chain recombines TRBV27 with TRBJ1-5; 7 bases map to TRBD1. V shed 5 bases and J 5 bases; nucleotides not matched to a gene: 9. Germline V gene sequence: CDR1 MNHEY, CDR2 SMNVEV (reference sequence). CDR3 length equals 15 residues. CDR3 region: CASSVKGQSYQPQHF. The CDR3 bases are TGTGCCAGCAGTGTAAAGGGACAGTCTTATCAGCCCCAGCATTTT.

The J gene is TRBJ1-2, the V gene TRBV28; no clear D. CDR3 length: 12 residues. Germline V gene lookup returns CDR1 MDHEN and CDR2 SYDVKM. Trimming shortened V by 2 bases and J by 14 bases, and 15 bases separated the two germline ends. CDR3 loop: CASSLGGGVLTF. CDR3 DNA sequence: TGTGCCAGCAGTTTAGGAGGTGGGGTTTTGACCTTC.

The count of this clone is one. The CDR3 sequence: CASSSRRGGYEQYF. The CDR3 DNA follows: TGTGCCAGTAGTTCCAGACGGGGGGGCTACGAGCAGTACTTC. The genes are TRBV19 and TRBJ2-7; TRBD2 matches 8 bases. The CDR3 is made up of 14 amino acids. Unmatched junction bases numbered 6, after V lost 5 bases and J lost 3 bases. Germline CDR1 is LNHDA and CDR2 is SQIVND (reference sequence).

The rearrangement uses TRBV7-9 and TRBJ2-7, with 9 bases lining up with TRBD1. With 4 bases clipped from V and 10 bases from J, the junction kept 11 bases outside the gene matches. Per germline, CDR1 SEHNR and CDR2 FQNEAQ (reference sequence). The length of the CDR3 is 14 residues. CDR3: CASSSPGQGSYQYF. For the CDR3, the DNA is TGTGCCAGCAGCTCACCGGGACAGGGTTCGTATCAGTACTTC.

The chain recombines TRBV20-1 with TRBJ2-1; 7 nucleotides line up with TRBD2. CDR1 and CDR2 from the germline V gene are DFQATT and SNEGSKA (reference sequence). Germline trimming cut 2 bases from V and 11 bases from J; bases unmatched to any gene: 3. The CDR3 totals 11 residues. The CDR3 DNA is TGCAGTGCTAGACTAGCGGAAAAGCAGTTCTTC. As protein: CSARLAEKQFF.

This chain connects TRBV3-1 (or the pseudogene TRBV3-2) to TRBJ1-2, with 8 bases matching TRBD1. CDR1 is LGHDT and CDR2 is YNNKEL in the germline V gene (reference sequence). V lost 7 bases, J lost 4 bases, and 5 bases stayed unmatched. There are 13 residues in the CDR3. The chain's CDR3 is CASTLQGGYGYTF. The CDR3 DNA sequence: TGTGCCAGCACGCTACAGGGGGGCTATGGCTACACCTTC.

This chain's CDR3 is CASSLMGGTNTEAFF. The CDR3 nucleotides are TGTGCCAGCAGCCTAATGGGCGGGACGAACACTGAAGCTTTCTTT. The V and J genes are TRBV7-9 and TRBJ1-1, with a weak D call TRBD1 (5 bases). The germline V gene has CDR1 SEHNR and CDR2 FQNEAQ (reference sequence). Trimming shortened V by 5 bases and J by 1 base, and 14 bases separated the two germline ends. There are 15 residues in the CDR3.

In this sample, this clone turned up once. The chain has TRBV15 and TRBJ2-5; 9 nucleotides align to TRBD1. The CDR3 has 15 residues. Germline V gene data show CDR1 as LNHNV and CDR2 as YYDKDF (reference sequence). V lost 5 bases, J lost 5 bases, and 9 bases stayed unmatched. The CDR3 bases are TGTGCCACCAGCTTTAACAGGGGGCGCGGGGAGACCCAGTACTTC. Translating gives CATSFNRGRGETQYF.